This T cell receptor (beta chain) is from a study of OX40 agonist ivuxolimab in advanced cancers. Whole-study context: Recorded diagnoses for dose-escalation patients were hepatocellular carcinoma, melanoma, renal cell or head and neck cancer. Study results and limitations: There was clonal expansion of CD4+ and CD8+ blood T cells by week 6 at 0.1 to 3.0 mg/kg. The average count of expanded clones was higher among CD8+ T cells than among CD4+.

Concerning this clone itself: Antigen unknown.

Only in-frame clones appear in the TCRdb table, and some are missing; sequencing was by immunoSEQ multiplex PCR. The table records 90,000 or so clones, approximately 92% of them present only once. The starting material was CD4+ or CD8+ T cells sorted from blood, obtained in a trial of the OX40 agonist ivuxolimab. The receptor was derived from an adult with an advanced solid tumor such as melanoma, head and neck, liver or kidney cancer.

CDR3 in amino acids: CASSLEGGTYNEQFF. In DNA, the CDR3 is TGTGCCAGCAGCTTGGAAGGGGGCACCTACAATGAGCAGTTCTTC. The genes are TRBV5-4 and TRBJ2-1; 7 bases agree with TRBD1. The ends lost 0 bases at V and 2 bases at J; junction bases unmatched: 2. Germline V CDR1 and CDR2: SGHNT, YYREEE (reference sequence). The CDR3 extends over 15 amino acids.